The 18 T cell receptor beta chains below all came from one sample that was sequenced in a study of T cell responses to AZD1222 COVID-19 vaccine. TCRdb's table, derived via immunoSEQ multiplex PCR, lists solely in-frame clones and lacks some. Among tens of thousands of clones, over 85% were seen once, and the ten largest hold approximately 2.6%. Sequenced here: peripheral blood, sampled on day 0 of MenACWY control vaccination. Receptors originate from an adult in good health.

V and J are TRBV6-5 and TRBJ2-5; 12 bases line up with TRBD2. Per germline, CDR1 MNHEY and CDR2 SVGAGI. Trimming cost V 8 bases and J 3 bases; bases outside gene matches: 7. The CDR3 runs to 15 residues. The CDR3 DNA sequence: TGTGCCAGCGGTCCTAGCGGGGGGGCCGAAGAGACCCAGTACTTC. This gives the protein CASGPSGGAEETQYF.

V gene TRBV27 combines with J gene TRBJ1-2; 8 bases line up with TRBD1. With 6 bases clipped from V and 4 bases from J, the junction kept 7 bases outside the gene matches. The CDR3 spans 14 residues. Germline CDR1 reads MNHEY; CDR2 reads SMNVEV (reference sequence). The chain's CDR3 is CASRAGGAIYGYTF. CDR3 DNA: TGTGCCAGCAGGGCAGGGGGCGCAATCTATGGCTACACCTTC.

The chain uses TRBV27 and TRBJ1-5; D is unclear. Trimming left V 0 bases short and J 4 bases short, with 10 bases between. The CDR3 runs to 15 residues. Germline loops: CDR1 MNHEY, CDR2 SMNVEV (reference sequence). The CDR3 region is CASSLSNGENQPQHF. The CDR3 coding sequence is TGTGCCAGCAGTTTATCGAATGGGGAAAATCAGCCCCAGCATTTT.

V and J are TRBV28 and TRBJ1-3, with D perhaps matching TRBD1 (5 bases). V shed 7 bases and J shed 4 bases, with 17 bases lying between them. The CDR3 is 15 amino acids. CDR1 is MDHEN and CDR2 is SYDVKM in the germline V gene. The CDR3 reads CASISLGAGGNTIYF. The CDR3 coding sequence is TGTGCCAGCATCTCTCTTGGGGCCGGGGGAAACACCATATATTTT.

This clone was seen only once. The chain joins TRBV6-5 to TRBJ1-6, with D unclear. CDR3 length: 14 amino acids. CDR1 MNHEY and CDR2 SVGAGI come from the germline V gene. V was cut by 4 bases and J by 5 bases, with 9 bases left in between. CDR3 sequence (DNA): TGTGCCAGCAGTTCCTCCCCTAATAATTCACCCCTCCACTTT. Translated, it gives CASSSSPNNSPLHF.

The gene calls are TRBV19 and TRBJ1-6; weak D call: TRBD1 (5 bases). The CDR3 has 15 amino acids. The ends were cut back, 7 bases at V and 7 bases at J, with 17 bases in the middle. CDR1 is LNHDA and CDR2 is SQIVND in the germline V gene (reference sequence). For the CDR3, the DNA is TGTGCCAGTACCTTAGGGGCAGGGCGAAATTCACCCCTCCACTTT. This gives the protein CASTLGAGRNSPLHF.

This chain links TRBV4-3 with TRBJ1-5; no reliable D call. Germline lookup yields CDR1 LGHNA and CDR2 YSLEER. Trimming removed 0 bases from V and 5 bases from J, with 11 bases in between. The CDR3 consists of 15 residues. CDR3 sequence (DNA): TGCGCCAGCAGCCAAGATTCTGGGCCGCATCAGCCCCAGCATTTT. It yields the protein CASSQDSGPHQPQHF.

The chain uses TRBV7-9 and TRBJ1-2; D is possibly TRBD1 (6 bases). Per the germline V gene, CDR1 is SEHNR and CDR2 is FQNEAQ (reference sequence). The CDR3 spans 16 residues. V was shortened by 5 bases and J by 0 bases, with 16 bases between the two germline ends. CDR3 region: CASSPRGTLANYGYTF. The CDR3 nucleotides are TGTGCCAGCAGCCCCCGGGGGACACTTGCTAACTATGGCTACACCTTC.

The CDR3 nucleotides read TGTGCCAGTAGTATATCGACCCTCCAGGGGGGCTATGGCTACACCTTC. Amino acid sequence: CASSISTLQGGYGYTF. The V call is TRBV19, the J call TRBJ1-2, with 7 positions matching TRBD1. Germline V gives CDR1 LNHDA, CDR2 SQIVND (reference sequence). The CDR3 is 16 residues long. The V and J ends lost 2 bases and 4 bases, in that order; junction bases with no gene match: 10.

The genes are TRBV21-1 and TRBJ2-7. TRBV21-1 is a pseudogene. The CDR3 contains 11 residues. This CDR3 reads CASSGRTEQYF. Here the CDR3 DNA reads TGTGCCAGCAGCGGGCGGACCGAGCAGTACTTC.

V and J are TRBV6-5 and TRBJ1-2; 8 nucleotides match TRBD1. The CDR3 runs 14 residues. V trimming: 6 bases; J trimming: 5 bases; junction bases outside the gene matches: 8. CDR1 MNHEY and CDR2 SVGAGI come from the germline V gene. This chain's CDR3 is CASRGGQETYGYTF. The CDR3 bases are TGTGCCAGCAGAGGGGGACAGGAGACATATGGCTACACCTTC.

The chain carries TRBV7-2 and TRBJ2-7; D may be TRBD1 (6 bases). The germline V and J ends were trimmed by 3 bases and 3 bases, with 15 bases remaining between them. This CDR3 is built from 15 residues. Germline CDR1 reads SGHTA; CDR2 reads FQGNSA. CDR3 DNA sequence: TGTGCCAGCAGCTTCTACAGGGACGAAATCTACGAGCAGTACTTC. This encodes CASSFYRDEIYEQYF.

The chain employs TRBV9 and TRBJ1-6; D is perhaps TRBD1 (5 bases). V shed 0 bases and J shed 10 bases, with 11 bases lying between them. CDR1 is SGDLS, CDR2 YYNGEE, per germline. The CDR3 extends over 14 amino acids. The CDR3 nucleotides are TGTGCCAGCAGCGTAGGAGGGGTACGATCACCCCTCCACTTT. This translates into CASSVGGVRSPLHF.

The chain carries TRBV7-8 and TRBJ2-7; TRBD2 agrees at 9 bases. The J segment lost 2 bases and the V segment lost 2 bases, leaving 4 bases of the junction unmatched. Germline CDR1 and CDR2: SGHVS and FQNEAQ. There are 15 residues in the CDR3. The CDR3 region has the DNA TGTGCCAGCAGCTTACGGGCTAGCGGGGCCTACGAGCAGTACTTC. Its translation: CASSLRASGAYEQYF.

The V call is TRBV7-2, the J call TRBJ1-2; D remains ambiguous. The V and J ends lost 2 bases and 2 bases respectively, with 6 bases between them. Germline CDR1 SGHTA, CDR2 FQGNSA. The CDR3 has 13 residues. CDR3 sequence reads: CASSLRLNYGYTF. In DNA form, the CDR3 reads TGTGCCAGCAGCTTAAGGCTAAACTATGGCTACACCTTC.

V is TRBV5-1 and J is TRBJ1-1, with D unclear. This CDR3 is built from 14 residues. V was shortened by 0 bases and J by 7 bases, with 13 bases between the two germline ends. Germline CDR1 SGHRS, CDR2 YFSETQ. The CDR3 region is CASSLAPGSSEAFF. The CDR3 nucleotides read TGCGCCAGCAGCTTGGCCCCAGGATCTAGTGAAGCTTTCTTT.

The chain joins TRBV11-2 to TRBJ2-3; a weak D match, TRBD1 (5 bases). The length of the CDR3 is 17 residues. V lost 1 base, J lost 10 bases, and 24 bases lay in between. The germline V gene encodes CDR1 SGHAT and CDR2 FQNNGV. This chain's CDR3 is CASSLVLVSAGPLAQYF. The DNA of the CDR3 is TGTGCCAGCAGCTTAGTTTTAGTTTCTGCAGGGCCCTTGGCGCAGTATTTT. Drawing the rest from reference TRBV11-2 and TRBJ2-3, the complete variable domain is EAGVAQSPRYKIIEKRQSVAFWCNPISGHATLYWYQQILGQGPKLLIQFQNNGVVDDSQLPKDRFSAERLKGVDSTLKIQPAKLEDSAVYLCASSLVLVSAGPLAQYFGPGTRLTVL.

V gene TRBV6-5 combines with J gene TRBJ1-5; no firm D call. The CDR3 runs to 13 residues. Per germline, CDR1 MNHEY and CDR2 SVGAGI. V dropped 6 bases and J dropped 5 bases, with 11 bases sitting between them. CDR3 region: CASSPFLDQPQHF. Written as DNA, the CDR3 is TGTGCCAGCAGCCCATTCCTAGATCAGCCCCAGCATTTT.